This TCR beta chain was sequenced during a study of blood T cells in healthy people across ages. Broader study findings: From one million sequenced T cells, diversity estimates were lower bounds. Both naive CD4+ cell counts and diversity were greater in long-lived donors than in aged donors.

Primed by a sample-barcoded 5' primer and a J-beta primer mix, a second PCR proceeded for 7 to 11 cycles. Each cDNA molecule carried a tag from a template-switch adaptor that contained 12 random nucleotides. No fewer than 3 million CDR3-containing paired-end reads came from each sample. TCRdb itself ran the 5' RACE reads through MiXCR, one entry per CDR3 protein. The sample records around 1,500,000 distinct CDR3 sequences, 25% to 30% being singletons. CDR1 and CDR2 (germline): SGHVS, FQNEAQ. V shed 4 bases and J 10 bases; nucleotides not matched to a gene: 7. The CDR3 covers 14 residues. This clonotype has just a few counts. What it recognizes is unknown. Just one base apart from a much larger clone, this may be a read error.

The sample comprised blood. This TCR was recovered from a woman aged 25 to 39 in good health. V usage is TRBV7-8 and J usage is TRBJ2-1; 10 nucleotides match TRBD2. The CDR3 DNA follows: TGTGCCAGCAGCTCCGGGACTAGCGCGTACGAGCAGTTCTTC. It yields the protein CASSSGTSAYEQFF.